The 8 T cell receptor beta chains listed next were all sequenced from one sample in a study of blood T cell repertoires in COVID-19 (dated by TCRdb to between 2020 and 2021). Libraries were built with the immunoSEQ multiplex PCR assay. In its TCRdb copy, this immuneACCESS table keeps in-frame sequences only and misses some clones. Where compared with another copy, unresolved V genes explain less than half of these, and the others have no known cause. This sample holds about 220,000 clones; approximately 80% were observed only once. The ten largest clones capture about 2% of the sample. Sequenced material: peripheral blood. The receptors derive from a man in his forties who had recovered from COVID-19.

The genes are TRBV7-2 and TRBJ1-5; D is perhaps TRBD1 (5 bases). From germline, CDR1 is SGHTA and CDR2 FQGNSA. Between the trimmed V and J ends, which lost 7 bases and 4 bases, there was a span of 11 bases. This CDR3 has 13 residues. The CDR3 DNA sequence: TGTGCCAGCAAAGGGGCTTGGAATCAGCCCCAGCATTTT. Translation: CASKGAWNQPQHF.

The gene calls are TRBV7-8 and TRBJ1-2; the D is unclear. This CDR3 region has 13 residues. With 2 bases removed from V and 4 bases from J, the gap between germline ends came to 8 bases. Germline-derived CDR1 and CDR2 are SGHVS and FQNEAQ. CDR3 nucleotides: TGTGCCAGCAGCTTATTGCGGGGCTATGGCTACACCTTC. Encoded protein: CASSLLRGYGYTF.

The chain is built from TRBV6-5 and TRBJ2-3, with TRBD1 matching 7 bases. The trim removed 2 bases at V and 4 bases at J, leaving 6 bases unmatched. This CDR3 region has 15 residues. Per the germline V gene, CDR1 is MNHEY and CDR2 is SVGAGI. CDR3 DNA: TGTGCCAGCAGTTACCGGGACAGAATTTCAGATACGCAGTATTTT. It yields the protein CASSYRDRISDTQYF.

This clone appeared a single time. The chain is built from TRBV11-1 and TRBJ2-5, with 8 bases lining up with TRBD1. The CDR3 length is 14 residues. V was pared by 1 base and J by 3 bases, with 1 base of the junction left unmatched. From germline, CDR1 is SGHAT and CDR2 FQDESV (reference sequence). The CDR3 DNA sequence: TGTGCCAGCAGCTTAGACAGGGGGAAAGAGACCCAGTACTTC. Translated: CASSLDRGKETQYF.

The gene calls are TRBV7-2 and TRBJ2-7; TRBD1 agrees at 8 bases. The V segment lost 0 bases and the J segment 8 bases; nucleotides outside the gene matches: 6. Germline values: CDR1 SGHTA, CDR2 FQGNSA. CDR3 length equals 14 residues. The DNA of the CDR3 is TGTGCCAGCAGCTTAGCCTGGGGACAGGACAAGCAGTACTTC. Translated, it gives CASSLAWGQDKQYF.

This clone was seen a single time. The chain uses TRBV9 and TRBJ2-5; D is perhaps TRBD2 (6 bases). Germline CDR1 reads SGDLS; CDR2 reads YYNGEE. The V end was cut by 6 bases, the J end by 4 bases, with 16 bases between. CDR3 length: 14 residues. CDR3: CASTPGLSRETQYF. The CDR3 nucleotides are TGTGCCAGCACCCCAGGACTAAGTAGAGAGACCCAGTACTTC.

The chain recombines TRBV5-6 with TRBJ2-7; no firm D call. Trimming removed 2 bases at V and 2 bases at J, with 11 bases between. Per the germline V gene, CDR1 is SGHDT and CDR2 is YYEEEE. This CDR3 comprises 14 residues. This CDR3 reads CASSFIRVPYEQYF. CDR3 in DNA: TGTGCCAGCAGCTTCATCCGGGTACCCTACGAGCAGTACTTC. Together with reference TRBV5-6 and TRBJ2-7, the CDR3 gives the full variable domain: DAGVTQSPTHLIKTRGQQVTLRCSPKSGHDTVSWYQQALGQGPQFIFQYYEEEERQRGNFPDRFSGHQFPNYSSELNVNALLLGDSALYLCASSFIRVPYEQYFGPGTRLTVT.

The chain joins TRBV14 to TRBJ1-4, with 7 bases aligning to TRBD1. Per the germline V gene, CDR1 is SGHDN and CDR2 is FVKESK. J gave up 5 bases and V 4 bases, and 4 bases lay outside the gene matches. This CDR3 comprises 14 residues. DNA of the CDR3: TGTGCCAGCAGCCTGGAGGGGGCGAATGAAAAACTGTTTTTT. It specifies CASSLEGANEKLFF. Filled out from reference TRBV14 and TRBJ1-4, the complete variable domain reads EAGVTQFPSHSVIEKGQTVTLRCDPISGHDNLYWYRRVMGKEIKFLLHFVKESKQDESGMPNNRFLAERTGGTYSTLKVQPAELEDSGVYFCASSLEGANEKLFFGSGTQLSVL.